The 30 T cell receptor beta chains below come from one sample, sequenced in a study of T cells in Graves' hyperthyroidism and ophthalmopathy. The CDR3 regions of TCR beta were amplified from RNA transcripts. The TCR CDR3 was amplified in a first-round RT-PCR using the HTBI primer set. TCRdb analysed the multiplex PCR reads with MiXCR anew, one entry per CDR3 protein. This sample has under 400,000 distinct CDR3 sequences, with about 15% found just once. Specimen: blood. These receptors were taken from a woman aged 55-69 years with Graves' ophthalmopathy.

This clonotype was detected ten times or more. J is TRBJ2-1 and V is TRBV6-1; D tentatively reads TRBD1 or TRBD2 (6 bases each). Looked up from germline, CDR1 is MNHNS and CDR2 is SASEGT. V lost 7 bases, J lost 5 bases, and 21 bases lay in between. The CDR3 sequence is 16 residues long. CDR3 amino acids: CASISRGIPGDNEQFF. The CDR3 nucleotides read TGTGCCAGCATCTCAAGGGGGATCCCGGGGGACAATGAGCAGTTCTTC.

This clonotype was counted between two and nine times. In DNA, the CDR3 is TGTGCCAGCAGTTACTTCTTTGGCGACTCTGGAAACACCATATATTTT. Protein product: CASSYFFGDSGNTIYF. The V gene is TRBV6-5, the J gene TRBJ1-3; no reliable D call. Trimming shortened V by 1 base and J by 0 bases, and 10 bases separated the two germline ends. This CDR3 spans 16 amino acids. The germline V gene encodes CDR1 MNHEY and CDR2 SVGAGI.

This clonotype has at least ten counts. The V and J genes are TRBV2 and TRBJ2-5, with D maybe TRBD2 (5 bases). V dropped 4 bases and J dropped 3 bases, with 15 bases sitting between them. Germline CDR1 is SNHLY and CDR2 is FYNNEI. The CDR3 has 15 amino acids. In nucleotides, the CDR3 is TGTGCCAGCAGTGCGGCTAGCATATCCGAAGAGACCCAGTACTTC. Its translation is CASSAASISEETQYF.

This clonotype was seen ten or more times. J is TRBJ1-5 and V is TRBV11-2; D may be TRBD1 (5 bases). The CDR3 sequence is 13 residues long. The germline V and J ends were trimmed by 1 base and 6 bases, with 7 bases remaining between them. From germline, CDR1 is SGHAT and CDR2 FQNNGV. The CDR3 loop reads CASSLGGGQPQHF. The CDR3 DNA reads TGTGCCAGCAGCTTAGGCGGGGGTCAGCCCCAGCATTTT.

This clonotype has a count of ten or more. This chain joins TRBV6-5 and TRBJ1-6; a weak D match, TRBD1 (6 bases). This CDR3 contains 15 residues. CDR1 and CDR2 (germline): MNHEY, SVGAGI. Trimming stripped 0 bases from V and 10 bases from J, with 13 bases between. In DNA, the CDR3 is TGTGCCAGCAGTTACTCGGGAGGGGGGGGCTCACCCCTCCACTTT. This gives the protein CASSYSGGGGSPLHF.

The chain joins TRBV20-1 to TRBJ2-1; D perhaps matches TRBD1 (6 bases). CDR1 and CDR2 from the germline V gene are DFQATT and SNEGSKA (reference sequence). The ends were cut back, 6 bases at V and 0 bases at J, with 15 bases in the middle. This CDR3 is built from 15 residues. CDR3 sequence reads: CSAGGDPSSYNEQFF. The CDR3 DNA reads as TGCAGTGCAGGGGGAGACCCCAGCTCCTACAATGAGCAGTTCTTC.

This CDR3 reads CALGAGGSTGELFF. The CDR3 nucleotides read TGTGCCCTAGGGGCGGGAGGAAGCACCGGGGAGCTGTTTTTT. The V call is TRBV7-3, the J call TRBJ2-2, with 8 nucleotides matching TRBD2. CDR1 is SGHTA and CDR2 is FQGTGA in the germline V gene. With V trimmed by 11 bases and J by 4 bases, 9 bases remained unmatched. This CDR3 contains 14 residues. The full variable domain, rest sourced from reference TRBV7-3 and TRBJ2-2, is GAGVSQTPSNKVTEKGKYVELRCDPISGHTALYWYRQSLGQGPEFLIYFQGTGAADDSGLPNDRFFAVRPEGSVSTLKIQRTERGDSAVYLCALGAGGSTGELFFGEGSRLTVL.

This clonotype was observed many times. The rearrangement links TRBV4-1 to TRBJ2-5; 14 bases are a match to TRBD2. The germline CDR1 and CDR2 sequences are MGHRA and YSYEKL. Unmatched junction bases numbered 8, after V lost 4 bases and J lost 4 bases. The CDR3 totals 17 residues. CDR3 in DNA: TGCGCCAGCAGCCCCGGGACTAGCGGGAGAATAGGAGAGACCCAGTACTTC. Its translation is CASSPGTSGRIGETQYF.

V is TRBV13 and J is TRBJ2-7; the D gene could be TRBD1 or TRBD2 (7 bases each). Trimming left V 3 bases short and J 3 bases short, with 15 bases between. The germline gives CDR1 PRHDT, CDR2 FYEKMQ (reference sequence). This CDR3 spans 15 amino acids. The CDR3 DNA reads TGTGCCAGCAGCTTGGGCAGGGGGGGGTTCTACGAGCAGTACTTC. It encodes CASSLGRGGFYEQYF.

This clonotype was seen a few times. The CDR3 DNA is TGCGCCAGTACTAGCGGAAGCACAGATACGCAGTATTTT. Translated: CASTSGSTDTQYF. V is TRBV5-1 and J is TRBJ2-3, with 8 bases matching TRBD2. The CDR3 totals 13 residues. The V gene end was trimmed by 8 bases and the J gene end by 0 bases; junction bases not matched to a gene: 2. The germline CDR1 and CDR2 sequences are SGHRS and YFSETQ.

This clonotype came up once. V and J are TRBV20-1 and TRBJ1-4, with D perhaps TRBD1 (5 bases). Germline V gene sequence: CDR1 DFQATT, CDR2 SNEGSKA (reference sequence). Trimming took off 3 bases at V and 8 bases at J, with 10 bases between the two ends. The CDR3 extends over 12 amino acids. This CDR3 is CSASQGPEKLFF. In nucleotides, the CDR3 is TGCAGTGCTAGCCAGGGTCCAGAAAAACTGTTTTTT.

This clonotype was observed at least ten times. The chain has TRBV20-1 and TRBJ2-1; D may match TRBD1 or TRBD2 (5 bases each). V shed 7 bases and J shed 1 base, with 8 bases lying between them. The CDR3 has 12 amino acids. Germline CDR1 and CDR2: DFQATT and SNEGSKA (reference sequence). Here the CDR3 DNA reads TGCAGTGTCGAGGGGTCCTACAATGAGCAGTTCTTC. This codes for CSVEGSYNEQFF.

This clonotype has just a few counts. The CDR3 DNA is TGTGCCAGCAGTACTACTAGAAGCCAAGAGACCCAGTACTTC. This encodes CASSTTRSQETQYF. The rearrangement joins TRBV11-2 to TRBJ2-5, with D possibly matching TRBD2 (5 bases). CDR1 and CDR2 (germline): SGHAT, FQNNGV. The CDR3 loop spans 14 amino acids. Trimming removed 6 bases at V and 1 base at J, with 12 bases between. Looking up the rest from reference TRBV11-2 and TRBJ2-5 gives the full variable domain: EAGVAQSPRYKIIEKRQSVAFWCNPISGHATLYWYQQILGQGPKLLIQFQNNGVVDDSQLPKDRFSAERLKGVDSTLKIQPAKLEDSAVYLCASSTTRSQETQYFGPGTRLLVL.

The rearrangement joins TRBV6-5 to TRBJ2-7; 9 nucleotides match TRBD1. Germline assignment: CDR1 MNHEY and CDR2 SVGAGI. The CDR3 spans 14 residues. With V trimmed by 5 bases and J by 5 bases, 7 bases remained unmatched. CDR3 sequence reads: CASSHTGGTDEQYF. CDR3 DNA sequence: TGTGCCAGCAGTCACACAGGGGGCACCGACGAGCAGTACTTC.

This clonotype was observed many times. V is TRBV7-9 and J is TRBJ2-3; TRBD2 might be the D (5 bases). The V and J ends lost 8 bases and 2 bases respectively, with 23 bases between them. The CDR3 spans 17 residues. CDR1 and CDR2 (germline): SEHNR, FQNEAQ (reference sequence). In nucleotides, the CDR3 is TGTGCCAGCGGAAGAGAATATCGAGGGCAGACCACAGATACGCAGTATTTT. Translating it yields CASGREYRGQTTDTQYF.

The chain couples TRBV9 to TRBJ1-4; D might be TRBD1 (5 bases). The CDR3 covers 15 residues. Trimming took 2 bases from V and 5 from J, leaving 13 bases between them. In germline, CDR1 is SGDLS, CDR2 YYNGEE. The CDR3 coding sequence is TGTGCCAGCAGCGTGACCGACAGTTGGAATGAAAAACTGTTTTTT. Its protein is CASSVTDSWNEKLFF.

V gene TRBV12-3 or TRBV12-4 combines with J gene TRBJ1-5, with D uncertain. The germline V and J ends were trimmed by 4 bases and 3 bases, with 13 bases remaining between them. The CDR3 has 15 residues. This CDR3 reads CASSSNEGYNQPQHF. CDR3 nucleotides: TGTGCCAGCAGTTCCAATGAGGGCTACAATCAGCCCCAGCATTTT.

This clonotype was observed many times. The chain couples TRBV20-1 to TRBJ2-7; D is possibly TRBD2 (5 bases). Trimming removed 7 bases at V and 4 bases at J, with 17 bases between. The CDR3 has 13 residues. Germline V gene lookup returns CDR1 DFQATT and CDR2 SNEGSKA (reference sequence). CDR3 DNA: TGCAGTGTCGACGGATCTAGCAGTTACGAGCAGTACTTC. Residues: CSVDGSSSYEQYF.

V usage is TRBV29-1 and J usage is TRBJ1-5; D is unclear. This CDR3 has 10 amino acids. Germline V gives CDR1 SQVTM, CDR2 ANQGSEA. Trimming took off 6 bases at V and 6 bases at J, with 6 bases between the two ends. CDR3 DNA: TGCAGCGTAGGGAGTCAGCCCCAGCATTTT. Protein sequence: CSVGSQPQHF. The complete variable domain, with remaining parts taken from reference TRBV29-1 and TRBJ1-5, reads SAVISQKPSRDICQRGTSLTIQCQVDSQVTMMFWYRQQPGQSLTLIATANQGSEATYESGFVIDKFPISRPNLTFSTLTVSNMSPEDSSIYLCSVGSQPQHFGDGTRLSIL.

This clonotype was found many times. The chain is built from TRBV28 and TRBJ2-5; 11 positions match TRBD2. There are 17 residues in the CDR3. Germline trimming cut 3 bases from V and 2 bases from J; bases unmatched to any gene: 8. CDR1 is MDHEN and CDR2 is SYDVKM in the germline V gene. CDR3 loop: CASSLRELAGVQETQYF. The CDR3 coding sequence is TGTGCCAGCAGTTTGCGTGAACTAGCGGGAGTTCAAGAGACCCAGTACTTC.

This clonotype was observed at least ten times. This chain uses TRBV28 with TRBJ2-3; D perhaps matches TRBD2 (6 bases). The CDR3 sequence is 14 residues long. Looked up from germline, CDR1 is MDHEN and CDR2 is SYDVKM. V dropped 3 bases and J dropped 7 bases, with 14 bases sitting between them. In nucleotides, the CDR3 is TGTGCCAGCAGTTTGGCAGGAGGGGTGAATACGCAGTATTTT. As protein: CASSLAGGVNTQYF.

This sequence joins TRBV5-5 and TRBJ2-7; TRBD1 matches 8 bases. Germline CDR1 is SGHKS and CDR2 is YYEKEE (reference sequence). With V trimmed by 2 bases and J by 0 bases, 10 bases remained unmatched. The CDR3 runs to 17 residues. The CDR3 reads CASSLDPGGRSSYEQYF. CDR3 nucleotide sequence: TGTGCCAGCAGCTTAGACCCAGGGGGCAGGAGCTCCTACGAGCAGTACTTC.

In its sample, this clonotype was seen many times. The chain couples TRBV6-2 or TRBV6-3 to TRBJ2-7; 9 nucleotides agree with TRBD2. CDR3 length: 16 amino acids. Germline CDR1 reads MNHEY; CDR2 reads SVGEGT. The trim removed 5 bases at V and 2 bases at J, leaving 10 bases unmatched. In nucleotides, the CDR3 is TGTGCCAGCAGTCCCCTCAGCGGGAGGACGACCTACGAGCAGTACTTC. It translates to CASSPLSGRTTYEQYF.

This clonotype was observed at least ten times. The chain employs TRBV11-2 and TRBJ2-3; no reliable D call. The CDR3 length is 13 residues. Trimming removed 2 bases at V and 8 bases at J, with 11 bases between. Germline V gene data show CDR1 as SGHAT and CDR2 as FQNNGV. The CDR3 DNA sequence: TGTGCCAGCAGCTTACAACCAGACCGTACGCAGTATTTT. It yields the protein CASSLQPDRTQYF. Using reference TRBV11-2 and TRBJ2-3 for the parts outside the CDR3, the full variable domain is EAGVAQSPRYKIIEKRQSVAFWCNPISGHATLYWYQQILGQGPKLLIQFQNNGVVDDSQLPKDRFSAERLKGVDSTLKIQPAKLEDSAVYLCASSLQPDRTQYFGPGTRLTVL.

This clonotype has at least ten counts. CDR3 sequence: CASSSTGGDGYGYTF. In DNA form, the CDR3 reads TGTGCCAGCAGTTCCACAGGGGGCGATGGCTATGGCTACACCTTC. The rearrangement links TRBV28 to TRBJ1-2; TRBD1 matches 9 bases. The CDR3 contains 15 residues. Germline-derived CDR1 and CDR2 are MDHEN and SYDVKM. Trimming cost V 4 bases and J 4 bases; bases outside gene matches: 7.

The chain carries TRBV4-1 and TRBJ2-7, with TRBD1 matching over 7 bases. Looked up from germline, CDR1 is MGHRA and CDR2 is YSYEKL. This CDR3 region has 15 residues. V was clipped by 1 base and J by 2 bases; unmatched bases: 5. The CDR3, as DNA: TGCGCCAGCAGCCAAGCCGGGACAGCCCCCTACGAGCAGTACTTC. Protein: CASSQAGTAPYEQYF.

V usage is TRBV20-1 and J usage is TRBJ2-2; D is possibly TRBD1 or TRBD2 (7 bases each). The germline CDR1 and CDR2 sequences are DFQATT and SNEGSKA (reference sequence). The CDR3 contains 15 residues. V was pared by 6 bases and J by 3 bases, with 17 bases between. The CDR3 region has the DNA TGCAGTGCCAGACCAGGGGGAGGGTACACCGGGGAGCTGTTTTTT. It translates to CSARPGGGYTGELFF.

Only a few counts were recorded for this clonotype. The CDR3 here is CASSPGTGGAATNEKLFF. The CDR3 nucleotides read TGCGCCAGCAGCCCGGGGACAGGGGGGGCGGCAACTAATGAAAAACTGTTTTTT. V usage is TRBV5-1 and J usage is TRBJ1-4, with TRBD1 matching 11 bases. The ends lost 4 bases at V and 0 bases at J; junction bases unmatched: 8. The CDR3 is 18 amino acids. CDR1 and CDR2 (germline): SGHRS, YFSETQ.

This clonotype was counted between two and nine times. This chain uses TRBV20-1 with TRBJ2-1; 8 bases are shared with TRBD1. The CDR3 is 16 amino acids. The J segment lost 8 bases and the V segment lost 0 bases, leaving 12 bases of the junction unmatched. The V gene's germline CDR1 is DFQATT and CDR2 SNEGSKA (reference sequence). In DNA form, the CDR3 reads TGCAGTGCTAGAGATTGGAGCCGGACAGGGATCTATGAGCAGTTCTTC. Protein sequence: CSARDWSRTGIYEQFF.

This clonotype was seen repeatedly, ten times or more. V and J are TRBV20-1 and TRBJ2-5, with 8 bases that match TRBD1. The CDR3 is 14 amino acids. J gave up 4 bases and V 3 bases, and 7 bases lay outside the gene matches. Germline CDR1 DFQATT, CDR2 SNEGSKA (reference sequence). The DNA of the CDR3 is TGCAGTGCTAGGACCCAGGGGGCTGGAGAGACCCAGTACTTC. Encoded protein: CSARTQGAGETQYF.